What follows are 30 T cell receptor beta chains derived from one specimen sequenced in a study of shared clonotypes between healthy human individuals (dated by TCRdb to the early 2020s). Receptors were amplified or captured by the immunoSEQ multiplex PCR assay. TCRdb provides this immuneACCESS table in a form limited to in-frame rearrangements. Some clones are lacking; in checked studies, under half of them reflect an unresolved V gene, and why the rest are absent is not known. The sample table records about 1 million clones; 75% of these occur just once. The ten largest clones capture roughly 1.5% of the sample. The sample was memory CD4+ T cells sorted from blood. The cell subset or site label on this specimen signifies: CD45RA-negative fraction. The receptor source for this set is a man between 18 and 29 years old in good health.

This sequence joins TRBV7-6 and TRBJ2-7; D is ambiguous. The CDR3 totals 15 residues. Trimming took off 4 bases at V and 0 bases at J, with 13 bases between the two ends. The germline gives CDR1 SGHVS, CDR2 FNYEAQ. The CDR3 DNA reads as TGTGCCAGCAGCTCGGATGTGGGTTTCTCCTACGAGCAGTACTTC. Translation: CASSSDVGFSYEQYF.

The CDR3 reads CASSLALRNTIYF. DNA of the CDR3: TGTGCCAGCAGTCTAGCCCTACGAAACACCATATATTTT. The rearrangement joins TRBV11-2 to TRBJ1-3; D is uncertain. Germline lookup yields CDR1 SGHAT and CDR2 FQNNGV. The CDR3 consists of 13 residues. The ends were cut back, 6 bases at V and 5 bases at J, with 11 bases in the middle.

This chain uses TRBV7-9 with TRBJ1-2, with D hard to call. The CDR3 contains 12 residues. The V and J ends lost 10 bases and 11 bases respectively, with 20 bases between them. Looked up from germline, CDR1 is SEHNR and CDR2 is FQNEAQ (reference sequence). The CDR3 protein is CATDRPGDFYTF. For the CDR3, the DNA is TGTGCCACCGACCGCCCGGGAGACTTTTACACCTTC.

Only a few counts were recorded for this clone. The chain links TRBV6-6 to TRBJ2-2, with 7 bases that match TRBD1. This CDR3 has 16 amino acids. J lost 0 bases, V lost 5 bases, and 6 bases had no gene match. Germline V lookup: CDR1 MNHNY, CDR2 SVGAGI (reference sequence). The CDR3: CASSGRTGTNTGELFF. The CDR3 DNA is TGTGCCAGCAGTGGCCGGACAGGAACGAACACCGGGGAGCTGTTTTTT.

With regard to this clone: Other DNA sequences in this specimen translate into the identical CDR3. The V gene is TRBV7-2, the J gene TRBJ2-7; D is perhaps TRBD2 (6 bases). The CDR3 spans 14 residues. Trimming cost V 5 bases and J 4 bases, with 15 bases left between them. The germline CDR1 and CDR2 sequences are SGHTA and FQGNSA. The CDR3 DNA sequence: TGTGCCAGCAGCCCCCGGGACGGGACTTACGAGCAGTACTTC. Its protein is CASSPRDGTYEQYF. Based on the CDR3 plus reference TRBV7-2 and TRBJ2-7, the full variable domain is GAGVSQSPSNKVTEKGKDVELRCDPISGHTALYWYRQSLGQGLEFLIYFQGNSAPDKSGLPSDRFSAERTGGSVSTLTIQRTQQEDSAVYLCASSPRDGTYEQYFGPGTRLTVT.

This chain uses TRBV5-6 with TRBJ2-1; possibly TRBD2 for D (5 bases). The CDR3 has 14 residues. Trimming stripped 6 bases from V and 4 bases from J, with 14 bases between. Germline CDR1 and CDR2: SGHDT and YYEEEE. The CDR3 is CASIPGFQYNEQFF. CDR3 DNA sequence: TGTGCCAGCATCCCGGGGTTCCAGTACAATGAGCAGTTCTTC.

This clone was seen only once. J is TRBJ2-7 and V is TRBV19; D gene unclear. Trimming left V 1 base short and J 7 bases short, with 5 bases between. The germline CDR1 and CDR2 sequences are LNHDA and SQIVND (reference sequence). The CDR3 is 11 residues long. The CDR3 DNA is TGTGCCAGTAGTATAGGCCCAGAGCAGTACTTC. This sequence encodes CASSIGPEQYF.

This chain uses TRBV19 with TRBJ1-6, with 8 nucleotides matching TRBD1. The CDR3 sequence is 18 residues long. With V trimmed by 3 bases and J by 6 bases, 13 bases remained unmatched. Germline V gene data show CDR1 as LNHDA and CDR2 as SQIVND (reference sequence). CDR3 nucleotides: TGTGCCAGTAGTATCGAAAAAGTTCAGGGGGCTTCTAATTCACCCCTCCACTTT. It translates to CASSIEKVQGASNSPLHF.

V is TRBV18 and J is TRBJ1-1; D is undetermined. Per germline, CDR1 KGHSH and CDR2 LQKENI. There are 15 residues in the CDR3. The V and J ends lost 2 bases and 0 bases respectively, with 10 bases between them. The CDR3 DNA sequence: TGTGCCAGCTCACCAGAAGCAGATATGAACACTGAAGCTTTCTTT. As protein: CASSPEADMNTEAFF. The full variable domain, in which reference TRBV18 and TRBJ1-1 provide the parts outside the CDR3, is NAGVMQNPRHLVRRRGQEARLRCSPMKGHSHVYWYRQLPEEGLKFMVYLQKENIIDESGMPKERFSAEFPKEGPSILRIQQVVRGDSAAYFCASSPEADMNTEAFFGQGTRLTVV.

The V and J genes are TRBV6-5 and TRBJ1-2; perhaps TRBD1 as D (5 bases). V lost 2 bases and J lost 8, with 18 bases in between. CDR1 and CDR2 from the germline V gene are MNHEY and SVGAGI. The CDR3 has 15 amino acids. The CDR3 spells CASSYDRRSGAGYTF. The CDR3 bases are TGTGCCAGCAGTTACGATCGACGGTCCGGGGCGGGCTACACCTTC.

This clone was counted a single time. This chain joins TRBV19 and TRBJ2-1, with 7 bases fitting TRBD1. The J segment lost 4 bases and the V segment lost 4 bases, leaving 4 bases of the junction unmatched. Germline-derived CDR1 and CDR2 are LNHDA and SQIVND (reference sequence). CDR3 length equals 14 residues. The CDR3 nucleotides are TGTGCCAGTAGTAAGGGACAGCTATACAATGAGCAGTTCTTC. Protein: CASSKGQLYNEQFF.

This rearrangement joins TRBV12-1 to TRBJ2-7; the table's D call of TRBD2 was not tested on the DNA. TRBV12-1 counts as a pseudogene. The CDR3 runs 12 residues. Written as DNA, the CDR3 is TGTGCCAGCACCCCGCAGCGGTACGAGCAGTACTTC. This codes for CASTPQRYEQYF.

The genes are TRBV5-1 and TRBJ1-3; D is unclear. This CDR3 is 15 amino acids long. Germline V lookup: CDR1 SGHRS, CDR2 YFSETQ. V was pared by 7 bases and J by 0 bases, with 14 bases between. CDR3 region: CASAPEPGSGNTIYF. The CDR3 DNA is TGCGCCAGCGCGCCGGAGCCGGGCTCTGGAAACACCATATATTTT.

In its sample, this clone was seen a few times. The J gene is TRBJ1-2, the V gene TRBV19; no definite D call. This CDR3 has 14 amino acids. V was shortened by 5 bases and J by 5 bases, with 15 bases between the two germline ends. CDR1 is LNHDA, CDR2 SQIVND, per germline (reference sequence). For the CDR3, the DNA is TGTGCCAGTAGTCCAGAGACGGCTACTTATGGCTACACCTTC. Protein product: CASSPETATYGYTF.

As regards this clone: The same CDR3 arises from other DNA sequences in this sample as well. The rearrangement joins TRBV7-9 to TRBJ2-7; 9 nucleotides match TRBD1. CDR3 length equals 14 residues. Trimming took 1 base from V and 3 from J; bases not matched to a gene: 1. CDR1 and CDR2 from the germline V gene are SEHNR and FQNEAQ (reference sequence). The CDR3 DNA follows: TGTGCCAGCAGCTTAGGGGGACAGGGCTACGAGCAGTACTTC. Encoded protein: CASSLGGQGYEQYF.

This chain joins TRBV4-1 and TRBJ2-2; D possibly corresponds to TRBD1 (6 bases). The ends were cut back, 1 base at V and 1 base at J, with 13 bases in the middle. The CDR3 consists of 17 residues. Germline CDR1 reads MGHRA; CDR2 reads YSYEKL. In DNA, the CDR3 is TGCGCCAGCAGCCAAGGATCCGGGACACAGAACACCGGGGAGCTGTTTTTT. Protein: CASSQGSGTQNTGELFF.

This clone was counted a single time. This chain joins TRBV10-3 and TRBJ2-1; possibly TRBD1 or TRBD2 for D (5 bases each). The germline gives CDR1 ENHRY, CDR2 SYGVKD. Deletions cut 4 bases from V and 2 bases from J, with 15 bases between. The CDR3 covers 16 residues. CDR3 sequence (DNA): TGTGCCATCAGTGGATATATGGGGGTTGCCTACAATGAGCAGTTCTTC. It is translated as CAISGYMGVAYNEQFF.

The V gene is TRBV16, the J gene TRBJ1-2; 7 bases fit TRBD1. This CDR3 has 16 residues. The trim removed 0 bases at V and 5 bases at J, leaving 9 bases unmatched. Germline CDR1 KGHSY, CDR2 FQNENV. The CDR3 is CASSQSSHAGGYGYTF. The DNA for the CDR3 is TGTGCCAGCAGCCAATCATCGCACGCAGGGGGATATGGCTACACCTTC.

Worth noting for this clone: Mismatch with germline at one junction end may stem from a read error. This chain joins TRBV14 and TRBJ1-2, with TRBD1 as a possible D gene (6 bases). Germline CDR1 reads SGHDN; CDR2 reads FVKESK. There are 14 residues in the CDR3. The CDR3 reads CAGSQDLAGGGYTF. CDR3 bases: TGTGCCGGCAGCCAAGATCTGGCGGGGGGCGGCTACACCTTC.

The chain employs TRBV2 and TRBJ2-3, with D maybe TRBD1 (5 bases). The CDR3 runs to 14 residues. V was cut by 7 bases and J by 0 bases, with 11 bases left in between. CDR1 and CDR2 from the germline V gene are SNHLY and FYNNEI. CDR3 region: CASNLDRSTDTQYF. The CDR3 DNA sequence: TGTGCCAGCAACCTAGACAGAAGCACAGATACGCAGTATTTT.

The chain recombines TRBV6-5 with TRBJ2-5; maybe TRBD1 (7 bases). The CDR3 has 15 amino acids. CDR1 and CDR2 from the germline V gene are MNHEY and SVGAGI. Trimming removed 5 bases at V and 5 bases at J, with 18 bases between. The CDR3, as DNA: TGTGCCAGCAGTCCCCGGGCAGGGGGGCGTGAGACCCAGTACTTC. Its protein product is CASSPRAGGRETQYF.

Regarding this clone: Distinct nucleotide sequences in the sample also encode this CDR3. The genes are TRBV6-5 and TRBJ2-6, with D hard to call. Germline V CDR1 and CDR2: MNHEY, SVGAGI. The V end lost 6 bases, the J end lost 4 bases, and 4 bases lay between the germline ends. The CDR3 spans 12 residues. CDR3 DNA: TGTGCCAGCAGAGAGGGGGCCAACGTCCTGACTTTC. This translates into CASREGANVLTF.

This clone was seen repeatedly, ten times or more. The chain is built from TRBV7-8 and TRBJ1-2; 11 nucleotides align to TRBD1. In germline, CDR1 is SGHVS, CDR2 FQNEAQ. With 5 bases clipped from V and 1 base from J, the junction kept 6 bases outside the gene matches. The CDR3 spans 16 residues. The CDR3 here is CASSRRDRGDNYGYTF. CDR3 nucleotides: TGTGCCAGCAGCCGCCGGGACAGGGGGGATAACTATGGCTACACCTTC.

This sequence joins TRBV30 and TRBJ2-1; TRBD2 aligns across 8 bases. CDR1 GTSNPN and CDR2 SVGIG come from the germline V gene (reference sequence). CDR3 size: 13 residues. V dropped 1 base and J dropped 9; count of bases not matched to a gene: 5. This chain's CDR3 is CAWSGTSGGEQFF. DNA for the CDR3: TGTGCCTGGAGTGGAACTAGCGGCGGTGAGCAGTTCTTC.

The rearrangement links TRBV18 to TRBJ2-7, with 10 bases that match TRBD1. The length of the CDR3 is 15 residues. V was clipped by 3 bases and J by 5 bases; unmatched bases: 7. Germline V lookup: CDR1 KGHSH, CDR2 LQKENI. Written as DNA, the CDR3 is TGTGCCAGCTCACCCCCGGGACAGGGGACCAACGAGCAGTACTTC. The encoded protein is CASSPPGQGTNEQYF.

In DNA, the CDR3 is TGTGCCAGCAGGACCACCGGGACAGGGTTTTATGGCTACACCTTC. Protein product: CASRTTGTGFYGYTF. This sequence joins TRBV28 and TRBJ1-2; 9 bases line up with TRBD1. With V trimmed by 6 bases and J by 5 bases, 10 bases remained unmatched. Germline V gene lookup returns CDR1 MDHEN and CDR2 SYDVKM. This CDR3 comprises 15 residues.

The rearrangement joins TRBV18 to TRBJ1-4; D is uncertain. Deletions cut 6 bases from V and 8 bases from J, with 13 bases between. CDR1 KGHSH and CDR2 LQKENI come from the germline V gene. This CDR3 has 13 amino acids. The CDR3 DNA sequence: TGTGCCAGCTCGACGAATAACGGAGAAAAACTGTTTTTT. Protein sequence: CASSTNNGEKLFF.

The chain carries TRBV20-1 and TRBJ2-7, with D possibly being TRBD1 (5 bases). Germline V gene sequence: CDR1 DFQATT, CDR2 SNEGSKA (reference sequence). V dropped 6 bases and J dropped 6 bases, with 12 bases sitting between them. This CDR3 has 11 residues. CDR3 sequence (DNA): TGCAGTGCCGATCAGGGTCCCGAGCAGTACTTC. This codes for CSADQGPEQYF.

The chain couples TRBV5-4 to TRBJ2-7, with a possible D match to TRBD1 (7 bases). This CDR3 contains 18 residues. The ends were cut back, 4 bases at V and 1 base at J, with 24 bases in the middle. Germline V lookup: CDR1 SGHNT, CDR2 YYREEE (reference sequence). In DNA form, the CDR3 reads TGTGCCAGCAGCCAAGATGCCTGGGGGGCAGGGGGTTCCTACGAGCAGTACTTC. Protein product: CASSQDAWGAGGSYEQYF.

The CDR3 region has the DNA TGTGCCAGCAGCTTGAGACAGGGCTACAATGAGCAGTTCTTC. Translated: CASSLRQGYNEQFF. J is TRBJ2-1 and V is TRBV7-9; 7 bases align to TRBD1. The CDR3 length is 14 residues. Germline V lookup: CDR1 SEHNR, CDR2 FQNEAQ (reference sequence). Unmatched junction bases numbered 2, after V lost 3 bases and J lost 3 bases.